Presented here are 15 T cell receptor beta chains from one specimen sequenced in a study of shared clonotypes between healthy human individuals. Data came from immunoSEQ multiplex PCR; TCRdb stores just in-frame clones and leaves some out. The table includes roughly 2.6 million clones, roughly 92% detected once. The sequenced sample was naive CD4+ T cells sorted from blood. The subset: CD45RA+ positively selected. The receptors originated from a man between 18 and 29 years old in good health.

CDR3 nucleotides: TGTGCCTGGAGTATAGTAGCGCGTACCGGGGAGCTGTTTTTT. This encodes CAWSIVARTGELFF. This chain connects TRBV30 to TRBJ2-2, with a possible D match to TRBD2 (5 bases). The V end was cut by 2 bases, the J end by 5 bases, with 12 bases between. CDR1 is GTSNPN and CDR2 is SVGIG in the germline V gene (reference sequence). The CDR3 spans 14 residues.

The chain couples TRBV7-9 to TRBJ1-1, with D perhaps TRBD1 (5 bases). The germline V and J ends were trimmed by 5 bases and 1 base, with 8 bases remaining between them. Germline V gene sequence: CDR1 SEHNR, CDR2 FQNEAQ (reference sequence). The CDR3 is 13 amino acids. This chain's CDR3 is CASSNQGNTEAFF. For the CDR3, the DNA is TGTGCCAGCAGCAACCAGGGGAACACTGAAGCTTTCTTT.

This chain uses TRBV28 with TRBJ1-5; the D gene is possibly TRBD1 (6 bases). The V and J ends lost 11 bases and 4 bases respectively, with 18 bases between them. Germline CDR1 and CDR2: MDHEN and SYDVKM. The CDR3 consists of 14 residues. CDR3 nucleotide sequence: TGTGCCGTAAGACCCAGGGGCCAAAATCAGCCCCAGCATTTT. This translates into CAVRPRGQNQPQHF.

V and J are TRBV30 and TRBJ2-4, with D tentatively TRBD1 or TRBD2 (5 bases each). Between the trimmed V and J ends, which lost 2 bases and 4 bases, there was a span of 9 bases. The germline V gene encodes CDR1 GTSNPN and CDR2 SVGIG (reference sequence). This CDR3 spans 13 amino acids. The CDR3 sequence is CAWSLGPKNIQYF. The CDR3 region has the DNA TGTGCCTGGAGTCTGGGACCTAAAAACATTCAGTACTTC.

CDR3 loop: CASSSLAGGHTDTQYF. CDR3 DNA sequence: TGTGCCAGCAGTAGTCTAGCGGGAGGACACACAGATACGCAGTATTTT. The chain links TRBV27 to TRBJ2-3, with 11 bases lining up with TRBD2. CDR1 is MNHEY and CDR2 is SMNVEV in the germline V gene (reference sequence). Trimming at V came to 5 bases and at J to 2 bases, leaving 6 bases not matched to a gene. This CDR3 contains 16 residues.

The chain links TRBV28 to TRBJ2-7; maybe TRBD1 (6 bases). The CDR3 runs to 15 residues. Trimming removed 2 bases from V and 6 bases from J, with 17 bases in between. Per the germline V gene, CDR1 is MDHEN and CDR2 is SYDVKM. The CDR3 nucleotides read TGTGCCAGCAGTTTAAGCGTCATTACAGGGTCCGAGCAGTACTTC. Translating gives CASSLSVITGSEQYF.

The J gene is TRBJ2-5, the V gene TRBV7-3; 11 nucleotides line up with TRBD2. This CDR3 has 15 residues. V shed 2 bases and J 4 bases; nucleotides not matched to a gene: 3. From germline, CDR1 is SGHTA and CDR2 FQGTGA. The CDR3: CASSLYGTSGETQYF. The CDR3 DNA is TGTGCCAGCAGCTTATATGGGACTAGCGGAGAGACCCAGTACTTC.

The chain combines TRBV6-6 with TRBJ1-5, with 9 positions matching TRBD1. The CDR3 spans 14 residues. V was clipped by 6 bases and J by 7 bases; unmatched bases: 7. Germline V lookup: CDR1 MNHNY, CDR2 SVGAGI (reference sequence). CDR3 amino acids: CASSTGQGTQPQHF. The CDR3, as DNA: TGTGCCAGCAGCACGGGACAGGGTACCCAGCCCCAGCATTTT.

This chain joins TRBV2 and TRBJ2-1; D is tentatively TRBD1 or TRBD2 (6 bases each). The CDR3 totals 15 residues. Trimming took off 6 bases at V and 0 bases at J, with 12 bases between the two ends. From germline, CDR1 is SNHLY and CDR2 FYNNEI. The CDR3 bases are TGTGCCAGCAGCCTCGGGGGCAGCTCCTACAATGAGCAGTTCTTC. Translated: CASSLGGSSYNEQFF.

This clone was counted only a few times. The chain uses TRBV15 and TRBJ2-2; 11 bases agree with TRBD2. With 0 bases clipped from V and 6 bases from J, the junction kept 3 bases outside the gene matches. CDR1 and CDR2 from the germline V gene are LNHNV and YYDKDF (reference sequence). The CDR3 loop spans 16 amino acids. The CDR3 spells CATSREHSGGAGELFF. Here the CDR3 DNA reads TGTGCCACCAGCAGAGAGCATAGCGGGGGGGCCGGGGAGCTGTTTTTT.

About this clone itself: This same CDR3 is encoded by further DNA sequences in the sample. The chain joins TRBV9 to TRBJ2-2; no reliable D call. Per the germline V gene, CDR1 is SGDLS and CDR2 is YYNGEE. Trimming took 0 bases from V and 6 from J, leaving 6 bases between them. CDR3 length: 13 residues. CDR3 in amino acids: CASSVGSAGELFF. The CDR3, as DNA: TGTGCCAGCAGCGTAGGATCGGCCGGGGAGCTGTTTTTT.

This clone was seen only a few times. The chain is built from TRBV9 and TRBJ1-4; D ambiguous. The germline CDR1 and CDR2 sequences are SGDLS and YYNGEE. The CDR3 contains 13 residues. Trimming pared 0 bases from V and 8 bases from J, leaving 8 bases between. The CDR3 DNA is TGTGCCAGCAGCGTAGCCCCGAGCGAAAAACTGTTTTTT. Its protein product is CASSVAPSEKLFF.

This clone was detected once. This chain uses TRBV5-1 with TRBJ2-1, with D maybe TRBD1 (5 bases). Looked up from germline, CDR1 is SGHRS and CDR2 is YFSETQ. The CDR3 consists of 13 residues. The ends were cut back, 1 base at V and 7 bases at J, with 9 bases in the middle. CDR3 bases: TGCGCCAGCAGCTTGAGCAGGGTGAATGAGCAGTTCTTC. This translates into CASSLSRVNEQFF.

The rearrangement uses TRBV5-4 and TRBJ2-7; 7 bases line up with TRBD1. The germline V gene encodes CDR1 SGHNT and CDR2 YYREEE (reference sequence). Trimming took 4 bases from V and 0 from J; bases not matched to a gene: 7. This CDR3 has 15 residues. The CDR3 sequence: CASSGRGTASYEQYF. In DNA form, the CDR3 reads TGTGCCAGCAGCGGGCGAGGGACAGCCTCCTACGAGCAGTACTTC.

This clone was detected only a few times. V and J are TRBV30 and TRBJ1-1; 7 bases map to TRBD1. J gave up 7 bases and V 5 bases, and 4 bases lay outside the gene matches. This CDR3 spans 11 amino acids. Germline lookup yields CDR1 GTSNPN and CDR2 SVGIG (reference sequence). This CDR3 is CAWGTVYEAFF. As DNA, the CDR3 is TGTGCCTGGGGGACAGTTTATGAAGCTTTCTTT.